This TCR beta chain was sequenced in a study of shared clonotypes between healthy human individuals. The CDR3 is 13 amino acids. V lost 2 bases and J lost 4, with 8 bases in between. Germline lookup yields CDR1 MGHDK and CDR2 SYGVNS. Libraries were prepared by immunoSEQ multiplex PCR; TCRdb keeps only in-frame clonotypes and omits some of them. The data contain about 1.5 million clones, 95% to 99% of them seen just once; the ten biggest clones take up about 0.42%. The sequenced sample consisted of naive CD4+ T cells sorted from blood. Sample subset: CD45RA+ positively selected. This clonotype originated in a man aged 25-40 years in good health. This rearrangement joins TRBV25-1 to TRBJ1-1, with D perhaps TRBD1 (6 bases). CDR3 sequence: CASSETGLTEAFF. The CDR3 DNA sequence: TGTGCCAGCAGTGAAACAGGGCTCACTGAAGCTTTCTTT.